This passage covers 11 T cell receptor beta chains from one sample sequenced in a study of shared clonotypes between healthy human individuals. Assay: immunoSEQ multiplex PCR; the TCRdb copy retains only in-frame clones and omits some. Among around 1.1 million clones listed, approximately 80% were seen once. Sequencing input: memory CD4+ T cells from PBMCs. The subset: CD45RA-negative fraction. These receptors came from a young man in good health. Some clones in this sample may be carry-over from other donors' samples.

The sample holds a few counts of this clone. The genes are TRBV29-1 and TRBJ2-5; D is uncertain. The CDR3 extends over 11 amino acids. Germline assignment: CDR1 SQVTM and CDR2 ANQGSEA. The ends were cut back, 7 bases at V and 4 bases at J, with 10 bases in the middle. In DNA form, the CDR3 reads TGCAGCGCTGGGCCTCCAGAGACCCAGTACTTC. Encoded protein: CSAGPPETQYF.

The chain employs TRBV19 and TRBJ2-3, with a weak D call TRBD1 (6 bases). V was pared by 1 base and J by 0 bases, with 11 bases between. CDR3 length: 16 amino acids. From germline, CDR1 is LNHDA and CDR2 SQIVND (reference sequence). The CDR3 DNA follows: TGTGCCAGTAGTATAGTGGGCAGGGGTAGCACAGATACGCAGTATTTT. This encodes CASSIVGRGSTDTQYF. Looking up the rest from reference TRBV19 and TRBJ2-3 gives the full variable domain: DGGITQSPKYLFRKEGQNVTLSCEQNLNHDAMYWYRQDPGQGLRLIYYSQIVNDFQKGDIAEGYSVSREKKESFPLTVTSAQKNPTAFYLCASSIVGRGSTDTQYFGPGTRLTVL.

The chain uses TRBV5-4 and TRBJ2-5; TRBD2 matches 16 bases. CDR1 is SGHNT, CDR2 YYREEE, per germline (reference sequence). The CDR3 runs 17 residues. V was pared by 5 bases and J by 2 bases, with 6 bases of the junction left unmatched. CDR3 DNA: TGTGCCAGCAGTCCCGGGACTAGCGGGAGGGGACAAGAGACCCAGTACTTC. Protein product: CASSPGTSGRGQETQYF.

Details on this clone: At the DNA level, this CDR3 is encoded by other sequences in the same sample as well. The CDR3 DNA reads as TGTGCCAGCAGTTTACCCGGGACAGGGAGTTACGAGCAGTACTTC. Its translation: CASSLPGTGSYEQYF. The chain couples TRBV28 to TRBJ2-7; 9 bases align to TRBD1. The germline CDR1 and CDR2 sequences are MDHEN and SYDVKM. The CDR3 runs to 15 residues. V shed 2 bases and J 4 bases; nucleotides not matched to a gene: 6.

V is TRBV7-9 and J is TRBJ1-3; D is undetermined. Per the germline V gene, CDR1 is SEHNR and CDR2 is FQNEAQ (reference sequence). CDR3 size: 15 residues. The V end was cut by 1 base, the J end by 1 base, with 8 bases between. The CDR3 region is CASSLEFKSGNTIYF. Here the CDR3 DNA reads TGTGCCAGCAGCTTAGAGTTTAAATCTGGAAACACCATATATTTT.

The chain combines TRBV10-3 with TRBJ2-3; no clear D. Germline V gives CDR1 ENHRY, CDR2 SYGVKD. With 6 bases removed from V and 6 bases from J, the gap between germline ends came to 16 bases. The CDR3 consists of 14 residues. The CDR3, as DNA: TGTGCCATCAGCTACGGAGAGGTGGGGGATACGCAGTATTTT. This sequence encodes CAISYGEVGDTQYF.

The chain links TRBV18 to TRBJ2-7; D is ambiguous. The CDR3 spans 13 residues. Deletions cut 0 bases from V and 2 bases from J, with 5 bases between. Germline V gene data show CDR1 as KGHSH and CDR2 as LQKENI. The CDR3 DNA reads TGTGCCAGCTCACCACCGGTTACCTACGAGCAGTACTTC. This sequence encodes CASSPPVTYEQYF.

V usage is TRBV19 and J usage is TRBJ2-1, with D uncertain. The germline V gene has CDR1 LNHDA and CDR2 SQIVND (reference sequence). CDR3 length: 15 amino acids. Trimming shortened V by 5 bases and J by 8 bases, and 19 bases separated the two germline ends. The CDR3 bases are TGTGCCAGTAGTTCCCGGACCGCCAAAGGCGATGAGCAGTTCTTC. This encodes CASSSRTAKGDEQFF. The full variable domain, rest sourced from reference TRBV19 and TRBJ2-1, is DGGITQSPKYLFRKEGQNVTLSCEQNLNHDAMYWYRQDPGQGLRLIYYSQIVNDFQKGDIAEGYSVSREKKESFPLTVTSAQKNPTAFYLCASSSRTAKGDEQFFGPGTRLTVL.

This clone was seen just once. V gene TRBV4-2 combines with J gene TRBJ1-4, with 7 bases lining up with TRBD1. CDR3 length: 22 amino acids. V dropped 1 base and J dropped 6; count of bases not matched to a gene: 26. Germline-derived CDR1 and CDR2 are LGHNA and YNFKEQ. This CDR3 is CASSQAARVWQGGRPHYEKLFF. Written as DNA, the CDR3 is TGTGCCAGCAGCCAAGCGGCCCGGGTCTGGCAGGGGGGTCGGCCGCACTATGAAAAACTGTTTTTT.

Comment on this clone: The same CDR3 arises from other DNA sequences in this sample as well. CDR3 bases: TGCGCCAGCAGCTTTGGGGGGTCTAATGAAAAACTGTTTTTT. Encoded protein: CASSFGGSNEKLFF. The chain is built from TRBV5-1 and TRBJ1-4; D perhaps matches TRBD1 (5 bases). V lost 2 bases, J lost 3 bases, and 8 bases lay in between. Germline CDR1 and CDR2: SGHRS and YFSETQ. The CDR3 covers 14 residues. Variable domain in full (rest from reference TRBV5-1 and TRBJ1-4): KAGVTQTPRYLIKTRGQQVTLSCSPISGHRSVSWYQQTPGQGLQFLFEYFSETQRNKGNFPGRFSGRQFSNSRSEMNVSTLELGDSALYLCASSFGGSNEKLFFGSGTQLSVL.

The V gene is TRBV7-3, the J gene TRBJ1-1, with D unresolved. Germline CDR1 reads SGHTA; CDR2 reads FQGTGA. Trimming removed 5 bases from V and 4 bases from J, with 17 bases in between. CDR3 size: 15 residues. The CDR3: CASSVGTTPGTEAFF. The CDR3 DNA follows: TGTGCCAGCAGCGTAGGAACGACCCCCGGCACTGAAGCTTTCTTT.